These 13 T cell receptor beta chains originate from one sample sequenced in a study of cytomegalovirus exposure and HLA in healthy donors. 13 Jbeta primers and 60 Vbeta primers were used for the PCR. Assay: immunoSEQ multiplex PCR; the TCRdb copy retains only in-frame clones and omits some. The repertoire holds 150,000 to 200,000 clones, about 70% seen once, with approximately 1.8% in the top ten. The specimen was PBMCs. These receptors originate from a woman aged 25 to 39 in good health and CMV-seronegative.

This clone was found a few times. The chain recombines TRBV29-1 with TRBJ2-7; D is unresolved. The CDR3 has 15 amino acids. Germline V lookup: CDR1 SQVTM, CDR2 ANQGSEA. Trimming cost V 2 bases and J 6 bases, with 20 bases left between them. The CDR3 reads CSVELWSGSILEQYF. CDR3 sequence (DNA): TGCAGCGTTGAATTGTGGTCAGGCTCTATCCTCGAGCAGTACTTC.

The V gene is TRBV5-1, the J gene TRBJ1-1; 9 nucleotides line up with TRBD1. The V gene's germline CDR1 is SGHRS and CDR2 YFSETQ. Trimming cost V 5 bases and J 11 bases; bases outside gene matches: 13. This CDR3 has 14 amino acids. CDR3 loop: CASRSERTGVDAFF. In DNA, the CDR3 is TGCGCCAGCAGGTCGGAACGGACAGGGGTTGACGCTTTCTTT.

This chain uses TRBV5-5 with TRBJ1-4; 9 positions match TRBD1. Germline V gene lookup returns CDR1 SGHKS and CDR2 YYEKEE (reference sequence). V trimming: 4 bases; J trimming: 5 bases; junction bases outside the gene matches: 3. The CDR3 contains 14 residues. In DNA, the CDR3 is TGTGCCAGCAGCAGACAGGGGGAGAATGAAAAACTGTTTTTT. This encodes CASSRQGENEKLFF.

This chain links TRBV5-4 with TRBJ2-5; the match to TRBD1 covers 11 bases. The V gene's germline CDR1 is SGHNT and CDR2 YYREEE (reference sequence). This CDR3 spans 17 amino acids. V lost 0 bases and J lost 4; bases outside the gene matches: 8. The CDR3 nucleotides are TGTGCCAGCAGCTTGGCAGCAGGACAGGGGGCTGGAGAGACCCAGTACTTC. Its protein is CASSLAAGQGAGETQYF.

This chain uses TRBV5-4 with TRBJ2-4; D may be TRBD2 (6 bases). The CDR3 is 15 amino acids. Germline V CDR1 and CDR2: SGHNT, YYREEE (reference sequence). Trimming left V 4 bases short and J 7 bases short, with 18 bases between. CDR3 sequence (DNA): TGTGCCAGCAGCGTGAACGGGAGACGGCCGAACATTCAGTACTTC. Amino acid sequence: CASSVNGRRPNIQYF.

DNA of the CDR3: TGTGCCAGCAGCTTAGAGGGGTTTCGCTCCTACGAGCAGTACTTC. This codes for CASSLEGFRSYEQYF. The rearrangement joins TRBV7-2 to TRBJ2-7; D might be TRBD1 (5 bases). Germline CDR1 and CDR2: SGHTA and FQGNSA. V lost 1 base and J lost 0, with 10 bases in between. There are 15 residues in the CDR3. The complete variable domain, with remaining parts taken from reference TRBV7-2 and TRBJ2-7, reads GAGVSQSPSNKVTEKGKDVELRCDPISGHTALYWYRQSLGQGLEFLIYFQGNSAPDKSGLPSDRFSAERTGGSVSTLTIQRTQQEDSAVYLCASSLEGFRSYEQYFGPGTRLTVT.

The chain carries TRBV19 and TRBJ2-6; D possibly corresponds to TRBD1 (6 bases). Germline V gene sequence: CDR1 LNHDA, CDR2 SQIVND (reference sequence). V lost 4 bases to trimming and J lost 0 bases, with 7 bases between them. This CDR3 region has 15 residues. This chain's CDR3 is CASSTGDSGANVLTF. Written as DNA, the CDR3 is TGTGCCAGTAGTACAGGGGACTCTGGGGCCAACGTCCTGACTTTC.

Details on this clone: One end of the junction fails to match germline, which may point to a read error. V gene TRBV4-1 combines with J gene TRBJ2-7; TRBD2 matches 7 bases. This CDR3 is 15 amino acids long. Looked up from germline, CDR1 is MGHRA and CDR2 is YSYEKL. The chain's CDR3 is CASSQAGLVSDEQYF. The CDR3 coding sequence is TGCGCCAGCAGCCAAGCTGGACTAGTCTCCGACGAGCAGTACTTC.

This chain links TRBV7-9 with TRBJ2-7; TRBD1 might be the D (6 bases). CDR1 and CDR2 from the germline V gene are SEHNR and FQNEAQ (reference sequence). Trimming took off 1 base at V and 2 bases at J, with 12 bases between the two ends. The CDR3 is 15 residues long. The CDR3 bases are TGTGCCAGCAGCTTAGGGGACAACCCCACCTACGAGCAGTACTTC. This sequence encodes CASSLGDNPTYEQYF.

This clone was observed a few times. The chain is built from TRBV10-2 and TRBJ1-1; 10 nucleotides match TRBD1. V was clipped by 3 bases and J by 3 bases; unmatched bases: 4. In germline, CDR1 is WSHSY, CDR2 SAAADI. The CDR3 is made up of 15 amino acids. The CDR3 region has the DNA TGCGCCAGCAGTGAAGCCGGGACAGGGGACACTGAAGCTTTCTTT. Its translation is CASSEAGTGDTEAFF.

V gene TRBV7-3 combines with J gene TRBJ2-5, with 9 bases identical to TRBD2. The CDR3 contains 15 residues. Germline CDR1 and CDR2: SGHTA and FQGTGA. With 3 bases clipped from V and 5 bases from J, the junction kept 7 bases outside the gene matches. CDR3 DNA sequence: TGTGCCAGCAGCTTTGGCGGGGGGGCGGGGGAGACCCAGTACTTC. Protein sequence: CASSFGGGAGETQYF.

The genes are TRBV5-5 and TRBJ2-7, with TRBD1 identical over 7 bases. Germline CDR1 and CDR2: SGHKS and YYEKEE (reference sequence). CDR3 length: 17 residues. The J segment lost 6 bases and the V segment lost 1 base, leaving 16 bases of the junction unmatched. The CDR3 sequence is CASSLKKGAAFSSEQYF. The CDR3 region has the DNA TGTGCCAGCAGCTTGAAAAAGGGGGCAGCCTTTTCCAGCGAGCAGTACTTC.

This clone has just a few counts. J is TRBJ2-1 and V is TRBV2; 9 bases align to TRBD2. The junction had 10 bases not matched to a gene; V was cut back by 5 bases and J by 8 bases. CDR3 length: 15 residues. The germline gives CDR1 SNHLY, CDR2 FYNNEI. The CDR3 DNA reads TGTGCCAGCAGTCGGAGTAGCGGGAGCGGGGATGAGCAGTTCTTC. Translating gives CASSRSSGSGDEQFF.